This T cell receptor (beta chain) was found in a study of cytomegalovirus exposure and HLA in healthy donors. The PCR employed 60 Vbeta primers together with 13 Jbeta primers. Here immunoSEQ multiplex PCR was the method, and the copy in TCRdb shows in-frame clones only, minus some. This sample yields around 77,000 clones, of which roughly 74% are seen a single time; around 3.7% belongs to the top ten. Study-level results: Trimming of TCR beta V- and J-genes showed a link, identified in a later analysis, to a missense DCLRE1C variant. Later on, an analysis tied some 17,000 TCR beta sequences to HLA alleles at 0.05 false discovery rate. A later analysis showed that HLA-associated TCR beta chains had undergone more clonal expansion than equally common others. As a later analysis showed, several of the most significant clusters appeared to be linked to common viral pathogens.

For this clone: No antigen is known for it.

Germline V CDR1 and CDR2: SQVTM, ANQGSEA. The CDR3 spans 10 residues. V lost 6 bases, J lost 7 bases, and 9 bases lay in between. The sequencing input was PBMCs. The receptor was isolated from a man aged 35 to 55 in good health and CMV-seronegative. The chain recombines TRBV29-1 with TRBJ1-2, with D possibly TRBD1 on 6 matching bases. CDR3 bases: TGCAGCGTGGGGGGGGCTGGCTACACCTTC. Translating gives CSVGGAGYTF.